This T cell receptor (beta chain) comes out of a study of beta chain features in type 1 diabetes. Study-level background: Across the samples, about 100 million sorted cells were examined in total.

Germline assignment: CDR1 SEHNR and CDR2 FQNEAQ (reference sequence). Trimming left V 8 bases short and J 7 bases short, with 14 bases between. The CDR3 has 13 amino acids. Expressed TCRB transcripts were sequenced because the entire RNA isolate underwent reverse transcription. About 3.7 million reads per sample were averaged for naive, central memory and regulatory samples. The protocol was immunoSEQ multiplex PCR, while the TCRdb copy is restricted to in-frame clones and leaves out a portion. The sample lists about half a million clones, about an eighth occurring once. General observations from the study: With patients and controls alike, PCR might favor shorter templates to an equal degree.

This clone appeared a few times. What it binds is not known. This chain uses TRBV7-9 with TRBJ2-2; D remains unclear. Sequenced sample: naive CD4+ T cells from blood. The receptor was isolated from a woman between 18 and 29 years old in good health. CDR3 sequence reads: CASPTQGSGELFF. The CDR3 DNA is TGTGCCAGCCCCACCCAAGGAAGCGGGGAGCTGTTTTTT.